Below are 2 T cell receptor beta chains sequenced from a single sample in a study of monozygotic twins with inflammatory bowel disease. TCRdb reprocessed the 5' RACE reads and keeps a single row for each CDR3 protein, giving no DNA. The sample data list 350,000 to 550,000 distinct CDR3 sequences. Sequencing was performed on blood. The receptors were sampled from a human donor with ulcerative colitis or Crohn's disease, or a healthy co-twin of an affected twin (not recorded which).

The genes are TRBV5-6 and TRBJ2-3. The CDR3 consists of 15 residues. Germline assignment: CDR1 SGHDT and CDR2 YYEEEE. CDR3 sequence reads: CASTLTGSSTDTQYF.

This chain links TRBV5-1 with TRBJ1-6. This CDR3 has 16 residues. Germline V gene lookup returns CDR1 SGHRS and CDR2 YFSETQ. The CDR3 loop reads CASSLGGSSYNSPLHF.